This paragraph covers one T cell receptor beta chain sequence. Its antigen is as yet unknown. The primer mix had 60 Vbeta and 13 Jbeta primers. Assay: immunoSEQ multiplex PCR; the TCRdb copy retains only in-frame clones and omits some. Here the sample spans about 180,000 clones, roughly 77% being singletons. CDR1 WNHNN and CDR2 SYGVQD come from the germline V gene (reference sequence). The CDR3 is 16 residues long. With 5 bases removed from V and 10 bases from J, the gap between germline ends came to 21 bases. This sample was included in a study of cytomegalovirus exposure and HLA in healthy donors. Study results and limitations: Later analysis identified a missense DCLRE1C variant that was linked to TCR beta V- and J-gene trimming.

The chain joins TRBV10-1 to TRBJ1-6; tentatively, D is TRBD1 (6 bases). The TCR sequence derives from a woman under 40 in good health and CMV-seropositive. Sequencing was carried out using PBMCs. CDR3: CASSRGGGEKGSPLHF. CDR3 bases: TGCGCCAGCAGTAGAGGTGGGGGCGAAAAGGGATCACCCCTCCACTTT.